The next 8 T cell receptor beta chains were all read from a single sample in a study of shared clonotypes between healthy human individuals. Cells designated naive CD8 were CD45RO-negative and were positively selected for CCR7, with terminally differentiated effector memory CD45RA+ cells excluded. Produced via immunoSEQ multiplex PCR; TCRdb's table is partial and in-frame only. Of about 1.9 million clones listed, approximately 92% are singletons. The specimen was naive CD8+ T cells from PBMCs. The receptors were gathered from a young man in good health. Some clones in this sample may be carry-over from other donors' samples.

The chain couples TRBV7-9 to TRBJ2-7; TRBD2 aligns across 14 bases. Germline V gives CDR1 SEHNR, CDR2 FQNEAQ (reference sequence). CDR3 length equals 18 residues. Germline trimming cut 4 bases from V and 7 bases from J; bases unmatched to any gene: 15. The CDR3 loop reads CASSSNTGTSGSLREQYF. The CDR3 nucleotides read TGTGCCAGCAGCTCCAACACCGGGACTAGCGGGAGTTTGCGGGAGCAGTACTTC.

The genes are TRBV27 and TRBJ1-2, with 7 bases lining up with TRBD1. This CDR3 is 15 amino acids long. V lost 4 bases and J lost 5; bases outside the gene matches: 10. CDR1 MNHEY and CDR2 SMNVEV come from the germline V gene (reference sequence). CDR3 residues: CASSSSPTGVYGYTF. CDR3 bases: TGTGCCAGCAGTTCCTCCCCCACAGGGGTGTATGGCTACACCTTC.

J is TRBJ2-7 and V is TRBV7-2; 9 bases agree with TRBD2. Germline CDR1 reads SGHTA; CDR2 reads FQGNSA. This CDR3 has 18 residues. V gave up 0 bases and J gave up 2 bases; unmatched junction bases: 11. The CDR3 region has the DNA TGTGCCAGCAGCTTAGCGCTAGCGGGATTCGCTTTACCCTACGAGCAGTACTTC. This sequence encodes CASSLALAGFALPYEQYF.

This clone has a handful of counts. The CDR3 here is CASSYERGNTIYF. For the CDR3, the DNA is TGTGCCAGCAGTTATGAACGAGGAAACACCATATATTTT. V is TRBV6-6 and J is TRBJ1-3; D ambiguous. V was clipped by 3 bases and J by 4 bases, with 7 bases between them. Germline V gives CDR1 MNHNY, CDR2 SVGAGI (reference sequence). The CDR3 totals 13 residues.

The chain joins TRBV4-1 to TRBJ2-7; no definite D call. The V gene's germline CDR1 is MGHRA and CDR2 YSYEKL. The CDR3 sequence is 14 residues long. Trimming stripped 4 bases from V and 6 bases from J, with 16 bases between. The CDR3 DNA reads TGCGCCAGCAGCCCCGGCCGAGGAGCTTTCGAGCAGTACTTC. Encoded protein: CASSPGRGAFEQYF.

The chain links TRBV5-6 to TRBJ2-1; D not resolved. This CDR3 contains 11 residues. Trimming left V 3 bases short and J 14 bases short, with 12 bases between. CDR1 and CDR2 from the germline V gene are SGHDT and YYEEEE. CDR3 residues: CASSSPPVEFF. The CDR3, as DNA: TGTGCCAGCAGCTCCCCTCCGGTGGAGTTCTTC.

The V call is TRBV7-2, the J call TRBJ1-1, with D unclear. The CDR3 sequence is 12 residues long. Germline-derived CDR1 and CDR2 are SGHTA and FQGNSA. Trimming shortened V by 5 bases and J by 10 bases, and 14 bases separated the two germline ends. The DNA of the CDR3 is TGTGCCAGCAGCCCTCGCGGGTCCGGAGCTTTCTTT. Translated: CASSPRGSGAFF.

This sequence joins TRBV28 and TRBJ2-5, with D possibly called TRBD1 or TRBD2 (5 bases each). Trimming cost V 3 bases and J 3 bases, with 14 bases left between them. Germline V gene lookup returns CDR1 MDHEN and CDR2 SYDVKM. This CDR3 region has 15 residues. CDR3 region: CASSFLGELKETQYF. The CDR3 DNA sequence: TGTGCCAGCAGTTTTTTGGGGGAGCTGAAAGAGACCCAGTACTTC.